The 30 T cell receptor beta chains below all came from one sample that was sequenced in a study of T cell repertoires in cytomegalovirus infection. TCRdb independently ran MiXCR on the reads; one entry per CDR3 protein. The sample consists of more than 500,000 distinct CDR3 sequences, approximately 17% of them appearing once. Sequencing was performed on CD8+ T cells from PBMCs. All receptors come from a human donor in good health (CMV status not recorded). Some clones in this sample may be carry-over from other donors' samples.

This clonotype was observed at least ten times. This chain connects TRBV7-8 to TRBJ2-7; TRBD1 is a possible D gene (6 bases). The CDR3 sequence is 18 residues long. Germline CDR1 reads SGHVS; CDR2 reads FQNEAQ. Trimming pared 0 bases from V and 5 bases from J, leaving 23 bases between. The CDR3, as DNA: TGTGCCAGCAGCTTAGCTTTCCTACCGGGACACATCGTAGACGAGCAGTACTTC. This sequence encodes CASSLAFLPGHIVDEQYF. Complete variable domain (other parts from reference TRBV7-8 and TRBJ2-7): GAGVSQSPRYKVAKRGQDVALRCDPISGHVSLFWYQQALGQGPEFLTYFQNEAQLDKSGLPSDRFFAERPEGSVSTLKIQRTQQEDSAVYLCASSLAFLPGHIVDEQYFGPGTRLTVT.

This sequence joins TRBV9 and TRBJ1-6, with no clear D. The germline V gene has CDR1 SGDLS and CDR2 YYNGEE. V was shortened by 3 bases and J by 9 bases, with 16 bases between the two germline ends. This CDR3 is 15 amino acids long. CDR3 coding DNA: TGTGCCAGCAGCGCAGAGGGATCTTGGGTTTCACCCCTCCACTTT. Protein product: CASSAEGSWVSPLHF. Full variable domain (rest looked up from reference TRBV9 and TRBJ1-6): DSGVTQTPKHLITATGQRVTLRCSPRSGDLSVYWYQQSLDQGLQFLIQYYNGEERAKGNILERFSAQQFPDLHSELNLSSLELGDSALYFCASSAEGSWVSPLHFGNGTRLTVT.

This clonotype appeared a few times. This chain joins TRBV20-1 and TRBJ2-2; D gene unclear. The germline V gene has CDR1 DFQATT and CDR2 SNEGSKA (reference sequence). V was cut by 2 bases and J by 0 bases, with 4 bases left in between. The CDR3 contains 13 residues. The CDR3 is CSARPANTGELFF. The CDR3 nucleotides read TGCAGTGCTAGACCCGCGAACACCGGGGAGCTGTTTTTT.

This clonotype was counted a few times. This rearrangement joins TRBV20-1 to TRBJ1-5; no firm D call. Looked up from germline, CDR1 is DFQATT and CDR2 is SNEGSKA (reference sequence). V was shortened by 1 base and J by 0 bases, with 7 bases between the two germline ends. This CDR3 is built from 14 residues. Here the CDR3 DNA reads TGCAGTGCTAGAGGGAGGGCTAGCAATCAGCCCCAGCATTTT. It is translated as CSARGRASNQPQHF.

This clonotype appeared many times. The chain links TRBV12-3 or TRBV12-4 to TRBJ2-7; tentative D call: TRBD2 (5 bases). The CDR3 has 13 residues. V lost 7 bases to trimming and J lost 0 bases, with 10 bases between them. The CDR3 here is CASTPGSSYEQYF. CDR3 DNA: TGTGCCAGCACCCCGGGAAGCTCCTACGAGCAGTACTTC.

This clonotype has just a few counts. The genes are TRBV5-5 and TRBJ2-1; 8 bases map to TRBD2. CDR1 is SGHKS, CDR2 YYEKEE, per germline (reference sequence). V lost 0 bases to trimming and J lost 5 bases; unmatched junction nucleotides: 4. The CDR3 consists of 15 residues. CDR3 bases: TGTGCCAGCAGCTTGGTCGCGCGGGAGGACAATGAGCAGTTCTTC. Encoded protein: CASSLVAREDNEQFF.

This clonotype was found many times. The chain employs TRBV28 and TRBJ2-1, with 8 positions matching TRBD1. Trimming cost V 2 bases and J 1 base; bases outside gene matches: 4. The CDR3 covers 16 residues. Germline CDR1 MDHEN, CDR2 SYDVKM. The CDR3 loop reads CASSLIRTGSYNEQFF. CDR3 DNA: TGTGCCAGCAGTTTAATTCGGACAGGGTCCTACAATGAGCAGTTCTTC.

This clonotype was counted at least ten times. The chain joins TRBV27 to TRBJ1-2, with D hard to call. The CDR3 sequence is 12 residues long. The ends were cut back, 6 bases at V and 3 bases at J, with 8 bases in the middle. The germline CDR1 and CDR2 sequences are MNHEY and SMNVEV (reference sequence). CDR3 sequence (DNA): TGTGCCAGCAGCGCTCGGGACTATGGCTACACCTTC. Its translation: CASSARDYGYTF.

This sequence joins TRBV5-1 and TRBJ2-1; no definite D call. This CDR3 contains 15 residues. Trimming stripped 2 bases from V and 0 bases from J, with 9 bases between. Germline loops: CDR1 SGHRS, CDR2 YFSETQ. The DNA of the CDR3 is TGCGCCAGCAGCTTCAGCGCCCGCTCCTACAATGAGCAGTTCTTC. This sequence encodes CASSFSARSYNEQFF.

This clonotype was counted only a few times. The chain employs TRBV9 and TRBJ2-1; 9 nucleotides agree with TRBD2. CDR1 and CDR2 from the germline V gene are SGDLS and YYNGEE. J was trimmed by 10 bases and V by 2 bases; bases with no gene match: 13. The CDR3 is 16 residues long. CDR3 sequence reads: CASSVWREGLRKEQFF. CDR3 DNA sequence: TGTGCCAGCAGCGTCTGGCGGGAGGGCCTTAGAAAGGAGCAGTTCTTC.

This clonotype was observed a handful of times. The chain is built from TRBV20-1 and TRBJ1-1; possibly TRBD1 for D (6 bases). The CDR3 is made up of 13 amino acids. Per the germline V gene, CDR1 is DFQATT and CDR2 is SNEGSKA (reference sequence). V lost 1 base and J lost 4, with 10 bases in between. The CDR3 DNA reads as TGCAGTGCTAGAGGGGGGCAGGCCACTGAAGCTTTCTTT. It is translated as CSARGGQATEAFF.

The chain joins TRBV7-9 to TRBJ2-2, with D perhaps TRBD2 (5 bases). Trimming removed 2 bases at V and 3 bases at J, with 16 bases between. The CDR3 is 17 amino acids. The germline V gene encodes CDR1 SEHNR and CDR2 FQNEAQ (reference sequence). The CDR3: CASSLYAAVAYTGELFF. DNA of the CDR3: TGTGCCAGCAGCTTATATGCAGCGGTGGCATACACCGGGGAGCTGTTTTTT.

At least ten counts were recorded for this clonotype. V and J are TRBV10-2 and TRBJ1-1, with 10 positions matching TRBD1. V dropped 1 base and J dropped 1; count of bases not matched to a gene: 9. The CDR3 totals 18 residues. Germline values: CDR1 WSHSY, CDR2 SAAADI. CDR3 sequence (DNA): TGCGCCAGCAGTGAGTGGGGACAGGGGACGCAATGGAACACTGAAGCTTTCTTT. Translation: CASSEWGQGTQWNTEAFF.

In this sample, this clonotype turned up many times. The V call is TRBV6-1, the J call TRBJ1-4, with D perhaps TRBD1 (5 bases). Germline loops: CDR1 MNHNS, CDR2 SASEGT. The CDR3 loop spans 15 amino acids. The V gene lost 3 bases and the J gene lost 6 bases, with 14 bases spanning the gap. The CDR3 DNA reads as TGTGCCAGCAGTGATTTCGGGGCCGAAGATGAAAAACTGTTTTTT. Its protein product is CASSDFGAEDEKLFF.

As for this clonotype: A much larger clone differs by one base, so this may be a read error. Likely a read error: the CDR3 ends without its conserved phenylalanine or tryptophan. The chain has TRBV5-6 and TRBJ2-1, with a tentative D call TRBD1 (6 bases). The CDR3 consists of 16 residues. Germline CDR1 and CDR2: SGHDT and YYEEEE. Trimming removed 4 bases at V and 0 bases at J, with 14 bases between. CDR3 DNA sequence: TGTGCCAGCAGCCAACGGACAGTCATCTCCTACAATGAGCAGTTCTTA. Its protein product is CASSQRTVISYNEQFL.

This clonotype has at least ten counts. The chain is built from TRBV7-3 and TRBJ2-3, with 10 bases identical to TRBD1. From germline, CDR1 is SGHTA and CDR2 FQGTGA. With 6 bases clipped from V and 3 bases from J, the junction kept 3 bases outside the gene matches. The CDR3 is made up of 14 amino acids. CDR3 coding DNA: TGTGCCAGCAGTCGGACAGGGGGAACAGATACGCAGTATTTT. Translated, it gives CASSRTGGTDTQYF.

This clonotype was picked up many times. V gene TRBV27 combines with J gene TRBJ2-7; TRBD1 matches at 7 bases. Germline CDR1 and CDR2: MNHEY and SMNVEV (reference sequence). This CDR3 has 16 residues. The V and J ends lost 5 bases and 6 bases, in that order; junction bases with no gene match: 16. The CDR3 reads CASSPLPGTDPSEQYF. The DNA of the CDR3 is TGTGCCAGCAGTCCGCTTCCCGGGACAGACCCATCCGAGCAGTACTTC.

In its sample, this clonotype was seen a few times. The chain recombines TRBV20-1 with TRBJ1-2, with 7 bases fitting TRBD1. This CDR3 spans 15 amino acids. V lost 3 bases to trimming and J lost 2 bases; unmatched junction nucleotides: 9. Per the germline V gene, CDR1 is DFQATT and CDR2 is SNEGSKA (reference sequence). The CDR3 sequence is CSASQGQLANYGYTF. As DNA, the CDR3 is TGCAGTGCTAGCCAGGGACAGTTGGCCAACTATGGCTACACCTTC.

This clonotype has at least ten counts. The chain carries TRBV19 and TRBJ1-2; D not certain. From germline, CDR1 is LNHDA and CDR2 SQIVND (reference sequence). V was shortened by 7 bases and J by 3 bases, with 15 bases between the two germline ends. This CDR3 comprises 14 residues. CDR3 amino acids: CASTPSGAYYGYTF. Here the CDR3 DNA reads TGTGCCAGTACGCCCTCGGGTGCCTACTATGGCTACACCTTC.

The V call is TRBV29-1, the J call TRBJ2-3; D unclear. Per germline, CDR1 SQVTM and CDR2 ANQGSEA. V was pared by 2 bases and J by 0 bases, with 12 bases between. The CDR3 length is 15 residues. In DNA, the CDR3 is TGCAGCGTTGAATCACCTCCCGAGAGCACAGATACGCAGTATTTT. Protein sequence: CSVESPPESTDTQYF.

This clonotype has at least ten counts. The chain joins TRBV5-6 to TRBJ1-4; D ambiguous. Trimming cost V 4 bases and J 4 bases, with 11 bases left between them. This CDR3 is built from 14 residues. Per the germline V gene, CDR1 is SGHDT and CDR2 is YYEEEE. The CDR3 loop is CASSPAGVNEKLFF. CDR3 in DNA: TGTGCCAGCAGCCCAGCCGGGGTTAATGAAAAACTGTTTTTT.

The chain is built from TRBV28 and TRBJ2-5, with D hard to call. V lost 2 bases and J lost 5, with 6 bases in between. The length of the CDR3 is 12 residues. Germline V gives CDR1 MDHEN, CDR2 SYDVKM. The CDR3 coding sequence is TGTGCCAGCAGTTTACGGGCTGAGACCCAGTACTTC. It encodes CASSLRAETQYF.

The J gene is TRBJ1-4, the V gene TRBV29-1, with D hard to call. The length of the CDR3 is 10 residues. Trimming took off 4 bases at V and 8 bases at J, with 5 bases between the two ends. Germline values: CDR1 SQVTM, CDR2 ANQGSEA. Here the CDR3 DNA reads TGCAGCGTTGTTGGCGAAAAACTGTTTTTT. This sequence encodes CSVVGEKLFF.

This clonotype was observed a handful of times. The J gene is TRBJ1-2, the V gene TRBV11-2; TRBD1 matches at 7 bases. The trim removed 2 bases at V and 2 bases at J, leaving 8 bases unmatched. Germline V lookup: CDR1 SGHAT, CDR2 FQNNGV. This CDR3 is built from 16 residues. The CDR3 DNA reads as TGTGCCAGCAGCTTATGGGACAGCTCTTTAAACTATGGCTACACCTTC. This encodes CASSLWDSSLNYGYTF.

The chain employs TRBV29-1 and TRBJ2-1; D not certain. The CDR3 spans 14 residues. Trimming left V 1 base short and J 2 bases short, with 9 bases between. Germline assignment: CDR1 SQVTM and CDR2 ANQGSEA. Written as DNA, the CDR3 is TGCAGCGTTGAAGGGTCCGGCCCCTACAATGAGCAGTTCTTC. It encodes CSVEGSGPYNEQFF.

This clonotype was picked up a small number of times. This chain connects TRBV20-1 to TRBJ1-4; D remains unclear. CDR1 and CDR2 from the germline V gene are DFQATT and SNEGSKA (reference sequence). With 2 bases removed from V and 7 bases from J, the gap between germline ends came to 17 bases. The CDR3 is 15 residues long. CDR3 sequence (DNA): TGCAGTGCTAGACGTCTGACTAGTGCAGGTGAAAAACTGTTTTTT. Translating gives CSARRLTSAGEKLFF.

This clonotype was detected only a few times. CDR3 amino acids: CASSLTINTGELFF. CDR3 nucleotides: TGTGCCAGCAGTTTGACCATTAACACCGGGGAGCTGTTTTTT. The rearrangement uses TRBV28 and TRBJ2-2; D unclear. Germline V CDR1 and CDR2: MDHEN, SYDVKM. The V end was cut by 3 bases, the J end by 2 bases, with 7 bases between. This CDR3 region has 14 residues. The variable domain in full, completed from reference TRBV28 and TRBJ2-2, reads DVKVTQSSRYLVKRTGEKVFLECVQDMDHENMFWYRQDPGLGLRLIYFSYDVKMKEKGDIPEGYSVSREKKERFSLILESASTNQTSMYLCASSLTINTGELFFGEGSRLTVL.

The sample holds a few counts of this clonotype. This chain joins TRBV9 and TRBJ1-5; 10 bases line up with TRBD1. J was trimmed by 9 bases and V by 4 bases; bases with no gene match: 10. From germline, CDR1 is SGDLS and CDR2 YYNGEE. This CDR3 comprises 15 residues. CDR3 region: CASSPSGTGDRPQHF. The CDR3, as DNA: TGTGCCAGCAGCCCGTCGGGGACAGGGGATCGGCCCCAGCATTTT.

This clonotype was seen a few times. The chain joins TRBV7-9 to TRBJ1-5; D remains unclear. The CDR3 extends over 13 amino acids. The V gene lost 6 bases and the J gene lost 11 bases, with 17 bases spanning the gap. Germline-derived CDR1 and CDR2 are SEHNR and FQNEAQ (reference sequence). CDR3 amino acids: CASSLSTDLAQHF. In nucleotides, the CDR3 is TGTGCCAGCAGTTTATCGACCGACTTGGCCCAGCATTTT.

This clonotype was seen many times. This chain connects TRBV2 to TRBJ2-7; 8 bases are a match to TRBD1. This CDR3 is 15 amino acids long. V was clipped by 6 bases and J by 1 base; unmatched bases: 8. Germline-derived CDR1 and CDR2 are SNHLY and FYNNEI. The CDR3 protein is CASRPGTGASYEQYF. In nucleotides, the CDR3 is TGTGCCAGCAGGCCCGGGACAGGTGCTTCCTACGAGCAGTACTTC.